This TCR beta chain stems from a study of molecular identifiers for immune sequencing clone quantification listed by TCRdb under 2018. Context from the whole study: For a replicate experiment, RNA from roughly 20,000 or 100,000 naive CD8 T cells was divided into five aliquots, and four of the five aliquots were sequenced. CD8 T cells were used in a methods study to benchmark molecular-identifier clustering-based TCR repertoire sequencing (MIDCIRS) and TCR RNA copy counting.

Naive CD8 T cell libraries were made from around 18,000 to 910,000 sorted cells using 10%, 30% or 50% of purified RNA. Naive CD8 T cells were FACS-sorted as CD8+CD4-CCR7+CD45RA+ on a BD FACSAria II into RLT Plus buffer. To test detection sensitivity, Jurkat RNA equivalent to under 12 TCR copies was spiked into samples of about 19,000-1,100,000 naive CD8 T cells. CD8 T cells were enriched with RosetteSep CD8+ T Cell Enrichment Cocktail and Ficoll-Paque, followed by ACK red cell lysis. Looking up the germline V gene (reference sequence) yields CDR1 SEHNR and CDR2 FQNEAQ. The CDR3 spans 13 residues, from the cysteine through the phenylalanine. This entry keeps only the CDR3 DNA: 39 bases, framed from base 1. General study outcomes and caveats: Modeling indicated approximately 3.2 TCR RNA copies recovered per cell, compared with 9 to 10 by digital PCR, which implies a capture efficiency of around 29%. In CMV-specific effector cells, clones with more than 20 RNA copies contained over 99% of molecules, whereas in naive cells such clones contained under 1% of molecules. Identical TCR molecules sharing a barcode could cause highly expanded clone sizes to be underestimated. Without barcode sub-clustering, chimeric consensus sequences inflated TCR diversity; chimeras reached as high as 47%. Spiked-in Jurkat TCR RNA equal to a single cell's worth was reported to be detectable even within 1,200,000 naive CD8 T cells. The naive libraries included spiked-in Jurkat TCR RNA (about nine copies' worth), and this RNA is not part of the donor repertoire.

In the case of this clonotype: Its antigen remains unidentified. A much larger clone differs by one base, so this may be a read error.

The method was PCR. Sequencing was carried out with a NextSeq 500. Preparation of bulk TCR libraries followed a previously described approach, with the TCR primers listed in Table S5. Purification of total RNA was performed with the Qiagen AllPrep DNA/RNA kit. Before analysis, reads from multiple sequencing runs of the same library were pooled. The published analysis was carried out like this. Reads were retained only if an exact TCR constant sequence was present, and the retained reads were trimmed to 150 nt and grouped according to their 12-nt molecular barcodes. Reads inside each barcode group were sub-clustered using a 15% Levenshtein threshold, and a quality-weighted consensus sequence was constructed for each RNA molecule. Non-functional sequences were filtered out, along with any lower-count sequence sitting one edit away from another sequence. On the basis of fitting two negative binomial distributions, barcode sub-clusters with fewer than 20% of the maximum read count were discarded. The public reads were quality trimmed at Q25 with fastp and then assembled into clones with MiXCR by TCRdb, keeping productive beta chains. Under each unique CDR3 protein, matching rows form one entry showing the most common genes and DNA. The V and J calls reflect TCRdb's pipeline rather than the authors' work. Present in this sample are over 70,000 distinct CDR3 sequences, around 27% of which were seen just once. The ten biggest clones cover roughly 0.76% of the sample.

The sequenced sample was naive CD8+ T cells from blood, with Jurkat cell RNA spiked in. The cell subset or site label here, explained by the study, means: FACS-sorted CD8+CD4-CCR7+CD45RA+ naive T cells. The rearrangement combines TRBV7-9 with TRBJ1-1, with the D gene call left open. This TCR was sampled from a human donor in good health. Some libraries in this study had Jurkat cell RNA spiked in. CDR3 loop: CAGSLIVKDEAFF. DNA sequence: TGTGCCGGCAGCTTAATAGTTAAGGATGAAGCTTTCTTT.